Listed below are T cell receptor beta chains from one sample, sequenced in a study of T cell responses to AZD1222 COVID-19 vaccine. TCRdb's table, derived via immunoSEQ multiplex PCR, lists solely in-frame clones and lacks some. The sample holds 65,000 to 70,000 clones, roughly 83% seen once. The starting material was peripheral blood, obtained 28 days after the second AZD1222 dose. All receptors come from an adult who received the AZD1222 COVID-19 vaccine. The CDR3 runs from the conserved cysteine through the conserved F or W. A D gene is named only where the DNA matches it firmly. Some rows have no size entry. The others give once, few or many, or a class for an expanded clone.

clone size: NA; D gene: NA; V gene: TRBV6-1; J gene: TRBJ2-7; CDR3 protein: CASSERSPQGKLYEQYF; CDR3 DNA: TGTGCCAGCAGTGAACGATCCCCCCAGGGGAAACTTTACGAGCAGTACTTC
clone size: NA; D gene: NA; V gene: TRBV10-3; J gene: TRBJ2-7; CDR3 protein: CAIRAGDVGHEQYF; CDR3 DNA: TGTGCCATCAGGGCTGGGGACGTCGGCCACGAGCAGTACTTC
clone size: NA; D gene: TRBD1; V gene: TRBV24-1; J gene: TRBJ1-2; CDR3 protein: CATSDMDRDGNYGYTF; CDR3 DNA: TGTGCCACCAGTGATATGGACAGGGACGGTAACTATGGCTACACCTTC
clone size: NA; D gene: TRBD2; V gene: TRBV10-3; J gene: TRBJ2-5; CDR3 protein: CAISETSGAGETQYF; CDR3 DNA: TGTGCCATCAGTGAAACTAGCGGGGCTGGAGAGACCCAGTACTTC
clone size: NA; D gene: TRBD1; V gene: TRBV29-1; J gene: TRBJ1-1; CDR3 protein: CSVGGDRGVTEAFF; CDR3 DNA: TGCAGCGTCGGCGGGGACAGGGGGGTCACTGAAGCTTTCTTT
clone size: NA; D gene: TRBD1; V gene: TRBV19; J gene: TRBJ1-1; CDR3 protein: CASSRLSGGNTEAFF; CDR3 DNA: TGTGCCAGTAGCCGACTTTCAGGGGGCAACACTGAAGCTTTCTTT
clone size: NA; D gene: NA; V gene: TRBV19; J gene: TRBJ1-2; CDR3 protein: CASSMDGSYGYTF; CDR3 DNA: TGTGCCAGTAGTATGGACGGCTCATATGGCTACACCTTC
clone size: NA; D gene: NA; V gene: TRBV7-2; J gene: TRBJ2-5; CDR3 protein: CASSLLAAQTQYF; CDR3 DNA: TGTGCCAGCAGCTTACTAGCTGCACAGACCCAGTACTTC
clone size: NA; D gene: NA; V gene: TRBV7-9; J gene: TRBJ2-7; CDR3 protein: CASSLGPGLALYEQYF; CDR3 DNA: TGTGCCAGCAGCCTAGGACCGGGACTCGCACTTTACGAGCAGTACTTC
clone size: NA; D gene: TRBD1; V gene: TRBV5-4; J gene: TRBJ2-5; CDR3 protein: CASSRGDRGRETQYF; CDR3 DNA: TGTGCCAGCAGCCGTGGGGACAGGGGGAGGGAGACCCAGTACTTC
clone size: many; D gene: NA; V gene: TRBV5-1; J gene: TRBJ1-2; CDR3 protein: CASSLSGNYGYTF; CDR3 DNA: TGCGCCAGCAGCTTGTCGGGGAACTATGGCTACACCTTC
clone size: NA; D gene: NA; V gene: TRBV7-9; J gene: TRBJ1-2; CDR3 protein: CASSPRGGYGYTF; CDR3 DNA: TGTGCCAGCAGCCCAAGAGGGGGTTATGGCTACACCTTC
clone size: NA; D gene: NA; V gene: TRBV5-6; J gene: TRBJ1-4; CDR3 protein: CASSSIAGWGVEKLFF; CDR3 DNA: TGTGCCAGCAGCTCCATCGCTGGGTGGGGTGTTGAAAAACTGTTTTTT
clone size: NA; D gene: NA; V gene: TRBV12-3/TRBV12-4; J gene: TRBJ2-3; CDR3 protein: CASSSDSTDTQYF; CDR3 DNA: TGTGCCAGCAGCTCCGATAGCACAGATACGCAGTATTTT
clone size: NA; D gene: NA; V gene: TRBV11-2; J gene: TRBJ1-5; CDR3 protein: CASSFGGQYSNQPQHF; CDR3 DNA: TGTGCCAGCAGCTTTGGAGGACAGTATAGCAATCAGCCCCAGCATTTT
clone size: NA; D gene: NA; V gene: TRBV18; J gene: TRBJ1-3; CDR3 protein: CASSPHIPGVENTIYF; CDR3 DNA: TGTGCCAGCTCCCCTCACATCCCGGGGGTGGAAAACACCATATATTTT
clone size: NA; D gene: NA; V gene: TRBV6-5; J gene: TRBJ1-2; CDR3 protein: CASRVPDSYGYTF; CDR3 DNA: TGTGCCAGCAGAGTACCCGACAGCTATGGCTACACCTTC
clone size: NA; D gene: TRBD2; V gene: TRBV5-1; J gene: TRBJ2-3; CDR3 protein: CASSSATSPSTDTQYF; CDR3 DNA: TGCGCCAGCAGCTCGGCGACTAGCCCGAGCACAGATACGCAGTATTTT
clone size: NA; D gene: NA; V gene: TRBV5-1; J gene: TRBJ1-5; CDR3 protein: CASSLSTQNNQPQHF; CDR3 DNA: TGCGCCAGCAGCTTGTCGACTCAGAACAATCAGCCCCAGCATTTT
clone size: NA; D gene: NA; V gene: TRBV14; J gene: TRBJ1-2; CDR3 protein: CASSPLGTYGYTF; CDR3 DNA: TGTGCCAGCAGCCCTCTAGGGACCTATGGCTACACCTTC
clone size: NA; D gene: NA; V gene: TRBV5-4; J gene: TRBJ2-3; CDR3 protein: CASTDLSSITDTQYF; CDR3 DNA: TGTGCCAGCACCGATCTTTCTAGCATCACAGATACGCAGTATTTT
clone size: NA; D gene: TRBD1; V gene: TRBV30; J gene: TRBJ2-6; CDR3 protein: CAWSGGTGDTGANVLTF; CDR3 DNA: TGTGCCTGGAGTGGAGGGACAGGGGATACTGGGGCCAACGTCCTGACTTTC
clone size: NA; D gene: NA; V gene: TRBV28; J gene: TRBJ1-1; CDR3 protein: CATSMFRLEAFF; CDR3 DNA: TGTGCCACCTCCATGTTTAGGCTTGAAGCTTTCTTT
clone size: NA; D gene: TRBD1; V gene: TRBV5-4; J gene: TRBJ1-2; CDR3 protein: CASSSPKGGASYGYTF; CDR3 DNA: TGTGCCAGCAGCTCACCGAAAGGGGGCGCGAGCTATGGCTACACCTTC
clone size: NA; D gene: NA; V gene: TRBV2; J gene: TRBJ1-2; CDR3 protein: CASRGVEGRNIYGYTF; CDR3 DNA: TGTGCCAGCAGGGGGGTTGAGGGCAGGAACATCTATGGCTACACCTTC
clone size: NA; D gene: NA; V gene: TRBV5-6; J gene: TRBJ1-2; CDR3 protein: CASSLGSDVSF; CDR3 DNA: TGTGCCAGCAGCTTGGGGTCCGACGTCTCCTTC
clone size: NA; D gene: TRBD1; V gene: TRBV5-1; J gene: TRBJ1-2; CDR3 protein: CASSLNRPTGQGNYGYTF; CDR3 DNA: TGCGCCAGCAGCCTAAACCGTCCGACAGGGCAAGGGAACTATGGCTACACCTTC
clone size: NA; D gene: NA; V gene: TRBV27; J gene: TRBJ2-4; CDR3 protein: CASSLSISDLAKNIQYF; CDR3 DNA: TGTGCCAGCAGTTTATCGATTAGTGACCTAGCCAAAAACATTCAGTACTTC
clone size: NA; D gene: NA; V gene: TRBV24-1; J gene: TRBJ2-3; CDR3 protein: CATSDGVTQYF; CDR3 DNA: TGTGCCACCAGTGATGGGGTTACGCAGTATTTT
clone size: NA; D gene: NA; V gene: TRBV6-4; J gene: TRBJ2-3; CDR3 protein: CASSDLSTDTQYF; CDR3 DNA: TGTGCCAGCAGTGACCTGAGCACAGATACGCAGTATTTT
clone size: once; D gene: NA; V gene: TRBV5-6; J gene: TRBJ1-1; CDR3 protein: CASSPRGSYMNTEAFF; CDR3 DNA: TGTGCCAGCAGCCCAAGGGGCAGTTACATGAACACTGAAGCTTTCTTT
clone size: NA; D gene: TRBD2; V gene: TRBV5-4; J gene: TRBJ2-5; CDR3 protein: CASSIPSGGAGETQYF; CDR3 DNA: TGTGCCAGCAGCATCCCTAGCGGGGGGGCCGGAGAGACCCAGTACTTC
clone size: NA; D gene: NA; V gene: TRBV5-1; J gene: TRBJ2-6; CDR3 protein: CASSLALGAGANVLTF; CDR3 DNA: TGCGCCAGCAGCTTGGCCTTGGGAGCTGGGGCCAACGTCCTGACTTTC
clone size: once; D gene: TRBD1; V gene: TRBV28; J gene: TRBJ1-6; CDR3 protein: CASSKGQGWSPLHF; CDR3 DNA: TGTGCCAGCAGCAAGGGACAGGGGTGGTCACCCCTCCACTTT
clone size: NA; D gene: TRBD1; V gene: TRBV30; J gene: TRBJ1-1; CDR3 protein: CAWRGNRGVNTEAFF; CDR3 DNA: TGTGCCTGGAGGGGGAACAGGGGCGTAAACACTGAAGCTTTCTTT
clone size: few; D gene: NA; V gene: TRBV30; J gene: TRBJ1-4; CDR3 protein: CAWIEQGRLFF; CDR3 DNA: TGTGCCTGGATTGAACAGGGAAGGCTGTTTTTT
clone size: NA; D gene: NA; V gene: TRBV4-2; J gene: TRBJ1-1; CDR3 protein: CASSQDRQGRGSTEAFF; CDR3 DNA: TGTGCCAGCAGCCAAGATCGGCAGGGGAGAGGGAGCACTGAAGCTTTCTTT
clone size: NA; D gene: NA; V gene: TRBV12-3/TRBV12-4; J gene: TRBJ1-5; CDR3 protein: CASSYDVVPQHF; CDR3 DNA: TGTGCCAGCAGCTACGATGTGGTCCCCCAGCATTTT
clone size: NA; D gene: TRBD1; V gene: TRBV13; J gene: TRBJ1-3; CDR3 protein: CASSLDRSSSGNTIYF; CDR3 DNA: TGTGCCAGCAGCCTGGACAGGTCCTCCTCTGGAAACACCATATATTTT
clone size: NA; D gene: NA; V gene: TRBV11-3; J gene: TRBJ1-2; CDR3 protein: CASSFDQMGGYTF; CDR3 DNA: TGTGCCAGCAGCTTTGATCAGATGGGTGGCTACACCTTC
clone size: NA; D gene: TRBD1; V gene: TRBV7-8; J gene: TRBJ2-5; CDR3 protein: CASSLGTGSRETQYF; CDR3 DNA: TGTGCCAGCAGCTTAGGGACAGGGTCTCGAGAGACCCAGTACTTC
clone size: once; D gene: NA; V gene: TRBV11-3; J gene: TRBJ2-5; CDR3 protein: CASSSLAGYPQYF; CDR3 DNA: TGTGCCAGCAGCTCACTGGCAGGGTATCCCCAGTACTTC
clone size: NA; D gene: NA; V gene: TRBV28; J gene: TRBJ1-1; CDR3 protein: CASSLRMNTEAFF; CDR3 DNA: TGTGCCAGCAGTTTAAGGATGAACACTGAAGCTTTCTTT
clone size: NA; D gene: TRBD1; V gene: TRBV19; J gene: TRBJ1-2; CDR3 protein: CASLPGQVLANYGYTF; CDR3 DNA: TGTGCCAGCCTACCGGGACAGGTGTTAGCTAACTATGGCTACACCTTC
clone size: NA; D gene: TRBD2; V gene: TRBV6-1; J gene: TRBJ2-2; CDR3 protein: CASSVAGNTGELFF; CDR3 DNA: TGTGCCAGCAGTGTAGCGGGGAACACCGGGGAGCTGTTTTTT
clone size: once; D gene: TRBD2; V gene: TRBV7-2; J gene: TRBJ2-1; CDR3 protein: CASSLAPLLAGGPGNEQFF; CDR3 DNA: TGTGCCAGCAGCTTAGCCCCCCTACTAGCGGGGGGGCCGGGGAATGAGCAGTTCTTC
clone size: NA; D gene: NA; V gene: TRBV4-1; J gene: TRBJ2-3; CDR3 protein: CASSEQGSADTQYF; CDR3 DNA: TGCGCCAGCAGCGAACAGGGTTCCGCAGATACGCAGTATTTT